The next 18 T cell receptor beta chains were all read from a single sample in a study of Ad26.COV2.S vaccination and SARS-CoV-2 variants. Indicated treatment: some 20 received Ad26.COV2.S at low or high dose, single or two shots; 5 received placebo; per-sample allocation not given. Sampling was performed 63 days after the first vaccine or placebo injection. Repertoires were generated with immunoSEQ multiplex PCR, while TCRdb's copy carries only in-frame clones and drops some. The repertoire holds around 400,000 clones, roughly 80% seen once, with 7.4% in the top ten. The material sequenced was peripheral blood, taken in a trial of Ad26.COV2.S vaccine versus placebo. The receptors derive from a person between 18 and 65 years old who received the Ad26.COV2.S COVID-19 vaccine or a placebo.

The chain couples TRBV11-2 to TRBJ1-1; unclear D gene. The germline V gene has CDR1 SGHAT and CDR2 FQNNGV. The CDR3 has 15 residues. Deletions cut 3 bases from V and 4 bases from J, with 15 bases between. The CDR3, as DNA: TGTGCCAGCAGCTTTGGTTGGGAGTTGGTCACTGAAGCTTTCTTT. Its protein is CASSFGWELVTEAFF.

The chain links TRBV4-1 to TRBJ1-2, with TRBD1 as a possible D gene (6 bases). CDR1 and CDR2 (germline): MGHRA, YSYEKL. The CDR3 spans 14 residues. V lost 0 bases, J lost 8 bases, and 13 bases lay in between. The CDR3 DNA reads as TGCGCCAGCAGCCAAGATGGAGGGGGTGGAGGCTACACCTTC. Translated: CASSQDGGGGGYTF.

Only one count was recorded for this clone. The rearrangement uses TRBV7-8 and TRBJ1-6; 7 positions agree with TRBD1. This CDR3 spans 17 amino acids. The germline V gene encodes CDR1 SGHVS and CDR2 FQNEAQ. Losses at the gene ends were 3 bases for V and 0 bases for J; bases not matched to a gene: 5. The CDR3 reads CASSFPQGSSYNSPLHF. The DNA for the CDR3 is TGTGCCAGCAGCTTTCCACAGGGGAGCTCCTATAATTCACCCCTCCACTTT.

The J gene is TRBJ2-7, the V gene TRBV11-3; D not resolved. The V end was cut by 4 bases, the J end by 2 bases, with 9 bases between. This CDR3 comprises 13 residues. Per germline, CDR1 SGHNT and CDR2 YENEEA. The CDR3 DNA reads TGTGCCAGCAGCTCTAGACAAGCCTACGAGCAGTACTTC. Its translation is CASSSRQAYEQYF.

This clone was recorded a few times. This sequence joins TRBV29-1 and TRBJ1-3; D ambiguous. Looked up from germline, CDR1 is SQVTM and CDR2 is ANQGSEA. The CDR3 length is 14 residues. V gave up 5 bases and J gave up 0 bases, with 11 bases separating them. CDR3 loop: CSVPRTRSGNTIYF. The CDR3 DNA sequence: TGCAGCGTTCCAAGGACGCGCTCTGGAAACACCATATATTTT.

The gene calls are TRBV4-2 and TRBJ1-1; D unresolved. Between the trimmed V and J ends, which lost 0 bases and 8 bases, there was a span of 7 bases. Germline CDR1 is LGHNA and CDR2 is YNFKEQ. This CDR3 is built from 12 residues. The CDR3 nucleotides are TGTGCCAGCAGCCAAGACCGGGGAGAAGCTTTCTTT. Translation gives CASSQDRGEAFF.

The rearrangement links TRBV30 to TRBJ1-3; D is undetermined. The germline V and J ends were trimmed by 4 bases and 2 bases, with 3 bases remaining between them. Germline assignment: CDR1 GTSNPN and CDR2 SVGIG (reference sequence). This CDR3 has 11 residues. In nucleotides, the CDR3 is TGTGCCTGGACCACTGGAAACACCATATATTTT. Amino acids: CAWTTGNTIYF.

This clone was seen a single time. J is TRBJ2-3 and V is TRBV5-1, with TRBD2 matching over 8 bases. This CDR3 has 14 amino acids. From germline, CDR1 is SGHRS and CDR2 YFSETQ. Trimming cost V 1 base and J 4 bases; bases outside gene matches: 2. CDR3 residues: CASSLTSGADTQYF. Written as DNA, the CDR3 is TGCGCCAGCAGCTTGACTAGCGGTGCAGATACGCAGTATTTT. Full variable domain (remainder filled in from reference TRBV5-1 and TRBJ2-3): KAGVTQTPRYLIKTRGQQVTLSCSPISGHRSVSWYQQTPGQGLQFLFEYFSETQRNKGNFPGRFSGRQFSNSRSEMNVSTLELGDSALYLCASSLTSGADTQYFGPGTRLTVL.

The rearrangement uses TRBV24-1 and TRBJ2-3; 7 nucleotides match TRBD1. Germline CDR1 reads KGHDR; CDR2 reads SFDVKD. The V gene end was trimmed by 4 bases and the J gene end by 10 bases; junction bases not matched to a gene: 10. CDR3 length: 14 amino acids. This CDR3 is CATSDPAGGRAQYF. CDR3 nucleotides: TGTGCCACCAGTGACCCTGCAGGGGGAAGGGCGCAGTATTTT.

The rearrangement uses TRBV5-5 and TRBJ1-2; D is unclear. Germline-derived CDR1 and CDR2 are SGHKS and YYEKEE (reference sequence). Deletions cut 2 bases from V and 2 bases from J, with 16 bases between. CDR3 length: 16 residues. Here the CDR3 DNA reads TGTGCCAGCAGCTTACATAGTAACAGAGTAAACTATGGCTACACCTTC. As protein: CASSLHSNRVNYGYTF.

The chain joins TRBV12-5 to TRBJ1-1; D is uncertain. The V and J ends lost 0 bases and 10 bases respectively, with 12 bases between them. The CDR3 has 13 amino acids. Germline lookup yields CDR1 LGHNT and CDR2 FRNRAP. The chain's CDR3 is CASGLVNPVSAFF. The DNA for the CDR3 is TGTGCTAGTGGTTTGGTGAATCCGGTCTCAGCTTTCTTT.

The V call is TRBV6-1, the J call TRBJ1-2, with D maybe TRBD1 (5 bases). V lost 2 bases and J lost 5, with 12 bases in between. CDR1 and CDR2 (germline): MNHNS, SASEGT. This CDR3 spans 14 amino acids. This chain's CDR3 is CASSERTTAYGYTF. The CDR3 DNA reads TGTGCCAGCAGTGAACGTACGACAGCATATGGCTACACCTTC.

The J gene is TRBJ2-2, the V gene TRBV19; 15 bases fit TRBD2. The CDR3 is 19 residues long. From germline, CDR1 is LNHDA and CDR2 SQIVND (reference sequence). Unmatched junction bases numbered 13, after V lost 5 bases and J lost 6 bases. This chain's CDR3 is CASSPFSRTSGRASGELFF. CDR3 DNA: TGTGCCAGTAGTCCCTTCTCCCGGACTAGCGGGAGGGCCTCCGGGGAGCTGTTTTTT.

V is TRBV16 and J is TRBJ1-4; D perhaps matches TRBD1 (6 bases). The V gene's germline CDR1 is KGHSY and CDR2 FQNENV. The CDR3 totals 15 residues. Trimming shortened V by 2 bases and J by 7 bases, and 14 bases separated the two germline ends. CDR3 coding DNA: TGTGCCAGCAGCCAACTCCAGGGGAAAGGTGAAAAACTGTTTTTT. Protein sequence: CASSQLQGKGEKLFF.

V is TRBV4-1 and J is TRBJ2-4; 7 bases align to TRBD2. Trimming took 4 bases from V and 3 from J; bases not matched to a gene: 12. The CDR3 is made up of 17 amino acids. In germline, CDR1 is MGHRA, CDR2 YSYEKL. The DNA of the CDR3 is TGCGCCAGCAGCCTTGGAAGGGCTCGGGGGGTCAAAAACATTCAGTACTTC. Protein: CASSLGRARGVKNIQYF.

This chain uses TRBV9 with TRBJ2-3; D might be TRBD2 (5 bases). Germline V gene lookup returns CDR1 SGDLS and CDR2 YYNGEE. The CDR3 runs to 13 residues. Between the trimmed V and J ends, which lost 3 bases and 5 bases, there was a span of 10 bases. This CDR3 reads CASSAEAGDTQYF. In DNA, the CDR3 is TGTGCCAGCAGCGCCGAGGCGGGAGATACGCAGTATTTT.

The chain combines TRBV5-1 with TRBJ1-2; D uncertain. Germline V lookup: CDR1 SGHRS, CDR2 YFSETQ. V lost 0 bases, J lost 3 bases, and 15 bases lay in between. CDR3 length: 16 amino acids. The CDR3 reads CASSLVVGQAYYGYTF. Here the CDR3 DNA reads TGCGCCAGCAGCTTGGTAGTAGGGCAGGCGTACTATGGCTACACCTTC.

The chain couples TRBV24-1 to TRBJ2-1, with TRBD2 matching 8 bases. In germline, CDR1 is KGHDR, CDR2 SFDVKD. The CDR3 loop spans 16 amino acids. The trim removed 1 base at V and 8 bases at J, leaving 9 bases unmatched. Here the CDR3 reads CATSDFGAGARYEQFF. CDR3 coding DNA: TGTGCCACCAGTGATTTTGGAGCGGGAGCTCGGTATGAGCAGTTCTTC.